The entry that follows covers one TCR beta chain sequence. This sample stems from a study of blood T cell repertoires in COVID-19. Study at large: The United States, Italy and Spain provided the acute and convalescent COVID-19 samples. PBMCs, B-cell-depleted T cells, or T cells provided the cDNA or gDNA that made up the material.

The CDR3 totals 15 residues. With V trimmed by 6 bases and J by 0 bases, 7 bases remained unmatched. Germline CDR1 and CDR2: MNHEY and SMNVEV (reference sequence). Original data processing: Amplified reference gene primers provided the basis for estimating nucleated cell counts. The data were produced by immunoSEQ multiplex PCR, yet TCRdb's version contains in-frame clones alone and is incomplete. Clonal size and the V and J genes are those of that table, whereas D and trimming came from the DNA. The sample has about 200,000 clones, more than 70% seen once. Sequencing was done on a sample of peripheral blood. This sequence originates from a man aged 18-30 years with active or convalescent COVID-19. The chain carries TRBV27 and TRBJ2-7; 8 bases match TRBD1. The CDR3 DNA is TGTGCCAGCAGGAGCGCCGGGACAGGCTCCTACGAGCAGTACTTC. Its protein is CASRSAGTGSYEQYF.